Here is one T cell receptor (beta chain) with its context. Its antigen is still unknown. This sample is part of a study of cytomegalovirus exposure and HLA in healthy donors. Turning to the study itself: The early release's HLA-typed donors yielded roughly 85 million unique TCRs.

Study results and caveats: More clonal expansion characterized HLA-associated TCR beta chains than equally common others in a later analysis. The later analysis indicated that the majority of CMV-associated TCR beta chains appeared HLA-restricted.

CDR1 is LGHNA and CDR2 is YSLEER in the germline V gene. J gave up 3 bases and V 0 bases, and 8 bases lay outside the gene matches. The CDR3 totals 17 residues. PCR used 60 Vbeta primers and 13 Jbeta primers. Using immunoSEQ multiplex PCR, the repertoire was profiled, and TCRdb retains in-frame clones only, with some absent. The data contain about 100,000 clones, around 80% of them singletons. Sample: PBMCs. The chain couples TRBV4-3 to TRBJ2-3; 8 nucleotides align to TRBD2. The receptor was isolated from a woman aged 55-70 years in good health and CMV-seronegative. The CDR3 coding sequence is TGCGCCAGCAGCCAAGATGAAGGAGGACTAGCAACAGATACGCAGTATTTT. This encodes CASSQDEGGLATDTQYF.